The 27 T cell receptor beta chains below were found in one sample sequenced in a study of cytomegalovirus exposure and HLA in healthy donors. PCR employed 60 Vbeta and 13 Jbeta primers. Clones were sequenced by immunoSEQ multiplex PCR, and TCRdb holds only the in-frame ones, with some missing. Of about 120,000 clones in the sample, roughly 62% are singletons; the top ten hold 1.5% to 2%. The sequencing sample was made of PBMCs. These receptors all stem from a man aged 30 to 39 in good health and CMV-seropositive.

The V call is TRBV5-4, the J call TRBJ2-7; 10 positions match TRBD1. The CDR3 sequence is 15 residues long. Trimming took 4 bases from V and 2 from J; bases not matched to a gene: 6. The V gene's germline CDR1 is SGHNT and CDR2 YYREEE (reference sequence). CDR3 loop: CASSPAGQGTYEQYF. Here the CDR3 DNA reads TGTGCCAGCAGCCCGGCGGGACAGGGGACCTACGAGCAGTACTTC.

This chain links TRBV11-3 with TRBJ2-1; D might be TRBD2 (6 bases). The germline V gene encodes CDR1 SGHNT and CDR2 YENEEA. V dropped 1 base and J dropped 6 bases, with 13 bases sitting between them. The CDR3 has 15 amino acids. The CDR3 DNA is TGTGCCAGCAGCTTAGGGTCGGGAGCGGGCAATGAGCAGTTCTTC. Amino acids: CASSLGSGAGNEQFF.

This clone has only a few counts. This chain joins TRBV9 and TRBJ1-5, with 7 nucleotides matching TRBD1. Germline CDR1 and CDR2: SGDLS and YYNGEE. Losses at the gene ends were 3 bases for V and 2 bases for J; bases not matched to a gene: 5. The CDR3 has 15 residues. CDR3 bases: TGTGCCAGCAGCGGACAGGGTAGCGGCAATCAGCCCCAGCATTTT. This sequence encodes CASSGQGSGNQPQHF.

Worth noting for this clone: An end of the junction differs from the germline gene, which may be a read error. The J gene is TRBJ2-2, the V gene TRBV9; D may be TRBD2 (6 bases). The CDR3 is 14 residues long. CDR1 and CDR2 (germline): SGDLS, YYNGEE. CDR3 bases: TGTGCCGGCAGTGTCGGAGGGCAGAACGGGGAGCTGTTTTTT. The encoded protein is CAGSVGGQNGELFF.

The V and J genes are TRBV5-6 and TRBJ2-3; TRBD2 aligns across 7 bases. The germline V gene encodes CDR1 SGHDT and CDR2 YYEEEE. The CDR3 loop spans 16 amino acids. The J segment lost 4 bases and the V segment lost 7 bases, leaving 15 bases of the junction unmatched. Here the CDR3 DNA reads TGTGCCAGCGGAAACACGGCGGGAGTACTGGCAGATACGCAGTATTTT. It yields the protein CASGNTAGVLADTQYF.

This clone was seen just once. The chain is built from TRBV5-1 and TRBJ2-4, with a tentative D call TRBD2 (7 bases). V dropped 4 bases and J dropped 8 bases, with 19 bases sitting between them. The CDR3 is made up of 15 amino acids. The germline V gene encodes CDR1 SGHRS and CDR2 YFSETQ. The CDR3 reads CASSAELQGGDIQYF. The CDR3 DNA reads TGCGCCAGCAGCGCCGAATTACAGGGAGGGGACATTCAGTACTTC.

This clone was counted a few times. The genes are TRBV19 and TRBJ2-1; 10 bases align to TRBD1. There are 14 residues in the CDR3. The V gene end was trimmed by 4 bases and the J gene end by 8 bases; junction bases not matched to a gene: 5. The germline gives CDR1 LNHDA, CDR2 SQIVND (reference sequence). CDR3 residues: CASSTGQGFDEQFF. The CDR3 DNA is TGTGCCAGTAGTACGGGACAGGGGTTTGATGAGCAGTTCTTC.

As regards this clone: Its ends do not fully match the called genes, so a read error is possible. In DNA, the CDR3 is TGTGCTAGCAGCCCCGGGACTAGCGGGAGTATGGAACAGTTCTTC. It specifies CASSPGTSGSMEQFF. This chain connects TRBV7-7 to TRBJ2-1; 14 nucleotides match TRBD2. The CDR3 is 15 amino acids. Germline CDR1 is SSHAT and CDR2 is FNYEAQ (reference sequence).

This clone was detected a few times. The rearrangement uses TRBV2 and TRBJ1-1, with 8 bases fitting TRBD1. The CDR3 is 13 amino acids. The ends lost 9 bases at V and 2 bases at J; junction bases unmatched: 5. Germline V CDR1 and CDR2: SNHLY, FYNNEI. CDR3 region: CARGTGANTEAFF. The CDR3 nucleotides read TGTGCCAGGGGGACAGGAGCTAACACTGAAGCTTTCTTT.

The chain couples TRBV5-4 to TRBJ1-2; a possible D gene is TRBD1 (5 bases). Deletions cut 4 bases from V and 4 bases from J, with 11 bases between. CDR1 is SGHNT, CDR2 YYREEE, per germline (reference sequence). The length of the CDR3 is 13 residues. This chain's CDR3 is CASSLTRGYGYTF. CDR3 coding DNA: TGTGCCAGCAGCCTGACTAGGGGCTATGGCTACACCTTC.

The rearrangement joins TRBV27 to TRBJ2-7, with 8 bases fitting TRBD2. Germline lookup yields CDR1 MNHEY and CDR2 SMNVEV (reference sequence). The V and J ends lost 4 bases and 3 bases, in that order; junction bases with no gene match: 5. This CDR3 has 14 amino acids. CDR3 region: CASSSQRERYEQYF. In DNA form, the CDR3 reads TGTGCCAGCAGTTCACAGCGGGAGCGCTACGAGCAGTACTTC.

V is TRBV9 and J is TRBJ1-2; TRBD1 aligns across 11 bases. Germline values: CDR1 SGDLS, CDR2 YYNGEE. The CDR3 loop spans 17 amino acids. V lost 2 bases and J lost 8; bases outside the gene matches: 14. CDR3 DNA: TGTGCCAGCAGCGTTCAAACCGGGACAGGGGGATTCGGAGGCTACACCTTC. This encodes CASSVQTGTGGFGGYTF.

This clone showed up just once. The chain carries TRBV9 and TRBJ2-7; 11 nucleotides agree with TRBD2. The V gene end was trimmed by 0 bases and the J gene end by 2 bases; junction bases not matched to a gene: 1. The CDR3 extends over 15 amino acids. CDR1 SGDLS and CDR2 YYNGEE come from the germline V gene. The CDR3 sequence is CASSVASGGTYEQYF. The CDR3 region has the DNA TGTGCCAGCAGCGTAGCTAGCGGGGGGACCTACGAGCAGTACTTC. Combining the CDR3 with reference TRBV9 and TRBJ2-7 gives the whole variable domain DSGVTQTPKHLITATGQRVTLRCSPRSGDLSVYWYQQSLDQGLQFLIQYYNGEERAKGNILERFSAQQFPDLHSELNLSSLELGDSALYFCASSVASGGTYEQYFGPGTRLTVT.

This CDR3 reads CASSKGKGGTNYGYTF. The CDR3 DNA reads as TGTGCCAGCAGCAAAGGGAAAGGGGGCACTAACTATGGCTACACCTTC. The chain links TRBV21-1 to TRBJ1-2; the table's D call, TRBD1, was not checked against the DNA. TRBV21-1 is termed a pseudogene. This CDR3 spans 16 amino acids.

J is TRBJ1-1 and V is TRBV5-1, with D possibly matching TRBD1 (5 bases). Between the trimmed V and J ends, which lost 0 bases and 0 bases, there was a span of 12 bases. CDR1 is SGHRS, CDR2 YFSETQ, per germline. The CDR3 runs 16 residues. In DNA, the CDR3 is TGCGCCAGCAGCTTGGCCATGGGGGGATTGAACACTGAAGCTTTCTTT. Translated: CASSLAMGGLNTEAFF. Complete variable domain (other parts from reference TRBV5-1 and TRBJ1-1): KAGVTQTPRYLIKTRGQQVTLSCSPISGHRSVSWYQQTPGQGLQFLFEYFSETQRNKGNFPGRFSGRQFSNSRSEMNVSTLELGDSALYLCASSLAMGGLNTEAFFGQGTRLTVV.

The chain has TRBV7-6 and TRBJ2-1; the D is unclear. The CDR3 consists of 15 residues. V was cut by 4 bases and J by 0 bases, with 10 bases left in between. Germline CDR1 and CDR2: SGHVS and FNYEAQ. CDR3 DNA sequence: TGTGCCAGCAGCTCGCAGCCGGGCTCCTACAATGAGCAGTTCTTC. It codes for CASSSQPGSYNEQFF.

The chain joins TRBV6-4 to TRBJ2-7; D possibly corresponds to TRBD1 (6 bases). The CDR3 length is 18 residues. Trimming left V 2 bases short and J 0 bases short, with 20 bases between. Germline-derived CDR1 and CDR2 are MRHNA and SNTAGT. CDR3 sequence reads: CASSDVGIGQCPSYEQYF. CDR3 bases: TGTGCCAGCAGTGACGTCGGTATTGGACAGTGCCCCTCCTACGAGCAGTACTTC.

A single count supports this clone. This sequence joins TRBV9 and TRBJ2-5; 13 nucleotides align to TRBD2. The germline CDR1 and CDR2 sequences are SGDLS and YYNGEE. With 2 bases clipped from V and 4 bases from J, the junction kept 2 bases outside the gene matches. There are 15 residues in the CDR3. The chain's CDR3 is CASSVRTSGRETQYF. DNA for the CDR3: TGTGCCAGCAGCGTTCGGACTAGCGGGAGAGAGACCCAGTACTTC.

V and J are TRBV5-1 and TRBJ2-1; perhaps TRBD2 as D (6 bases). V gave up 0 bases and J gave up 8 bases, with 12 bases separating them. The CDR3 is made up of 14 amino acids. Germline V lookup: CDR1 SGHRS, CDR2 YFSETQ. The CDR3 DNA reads TGCGCCAGCAGCTTGGGGCGGCGGGGCGATGAGCAGTTCTTC. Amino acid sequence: CASSLGRRGDEQFF.

In DNA, the CDR3 is TGTGCCAGCAGCTCCGATACAGGCACTGAAGCTTTCTTT. Protein: CASSSDTGTEAFF. V and J are TRBV7-2 and TRBJ1-1; D is perhaps TRBD1 (5 bases). With 4 bases removed from V and 4 bases from J, the gap between germline ends came to 10 bases. Germline V CDR1 and CDR2: SGHTA, FQGNSA. The CDR3 is 13 amino acids.

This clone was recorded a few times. Here the CDR3 reads CASRGDFGTDTQYF. As DNA, the CDR3 is TGCGCCAGCAGAGGGGACTTCGGCACAGATACGCAGTATTTT. The J gene is TRBJ2-3, the V gene TRBV5-1; weak D call: TRBD2 (6 bases). The CDR3 sequence is 14 residues long. Deletions cut 5 bases from V and 1 base from J, with 11 bases between. In germline, CDR1 is SGHRS, CDR2 YFSETQ.

CDR3 residues: CASSPGGGSSYNEQFF. The CDR3 DNA reads as TGCGCCAGCAGCCCGGGGGGCGGGAGCTCCTACAATGAGCAGTTCTTC. V usage is TRBV4-1 and J usage is TRBJ2-1, with D possibly TRBD2 on 7 matching bases. V was shortened by 4 bases and J by 0 bases, with 13 bases between the two germline ends. From germline, CDR1 is MGHRA and CDR2 YSYEKL. The CDR3 loop spans 16 amino acids.

Written as DNA, the CDR3 is TGTGCCAGCAGTTCCCTAACCGGGACAGCGAACACTGAAGCTTTCTTT. The encoded protein is CASSSLTGTANTEAFF. The genes are TRBV27 and TRBJ1-1; TRBD1 matches at 7 bases. Trimming removed 4 bases from V and 1 base from J; junction bases left unmatched: 9. Germline V CDR1 and CDR2: MNHEY, SMNVEV (reference sequence). This CDR3 is built from 16 residues.

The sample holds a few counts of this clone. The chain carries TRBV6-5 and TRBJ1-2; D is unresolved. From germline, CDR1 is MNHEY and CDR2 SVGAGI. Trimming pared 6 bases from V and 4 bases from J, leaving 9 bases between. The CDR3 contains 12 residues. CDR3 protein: CASRQHLYGYTF. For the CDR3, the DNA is TGTGCCAGCAGACAACACCTCTATGGCTACACCTTC.

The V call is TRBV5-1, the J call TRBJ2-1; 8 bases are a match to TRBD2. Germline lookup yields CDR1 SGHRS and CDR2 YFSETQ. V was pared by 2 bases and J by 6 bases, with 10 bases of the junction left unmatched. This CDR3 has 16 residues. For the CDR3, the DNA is TGCGCCAGCAGCTTCCTCGGGACTAGTGGGAGCAATGAGCAGTTCTTC. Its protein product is CASSFLGTSGSNEQFF.

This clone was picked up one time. CDR3 region: CASSLDSVFAEEGETQYF. The CDR3 bases are TGTGCCAGCAGCTTAGATTCGGTTTTCGCGGAGGAGGGAGAGACCCAGTACTTC. V usage is TRBV11-2 and J usage is TRBJ2-5; possible D gene TRBD2, 6 bases. Trimming pared 0 bases from V and 4 bases from J, leaving 21 bases between. Germline CDR1 and CDR2: SGHAT and FQNNGV. The CDR3 loop spans 18 amino acids.

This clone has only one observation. CDR3 nucleotide sequence: TGTGCCAGCAGTTTAGACAGGGGGTATGGCTACACCTTC. Translated: CASSLDRGYGYTF. The chain joins TRBV27 to TRBJ1-2; 9 bases fit TRBD1. The V gene's germline CDR1 is MNHEY and CDR2 SMNVEV (reference sequence). The junction had 0 bases not matched to a gene; V was cut back by 2 bases and J by 5 bases. The CDR3 covers 13 residues.